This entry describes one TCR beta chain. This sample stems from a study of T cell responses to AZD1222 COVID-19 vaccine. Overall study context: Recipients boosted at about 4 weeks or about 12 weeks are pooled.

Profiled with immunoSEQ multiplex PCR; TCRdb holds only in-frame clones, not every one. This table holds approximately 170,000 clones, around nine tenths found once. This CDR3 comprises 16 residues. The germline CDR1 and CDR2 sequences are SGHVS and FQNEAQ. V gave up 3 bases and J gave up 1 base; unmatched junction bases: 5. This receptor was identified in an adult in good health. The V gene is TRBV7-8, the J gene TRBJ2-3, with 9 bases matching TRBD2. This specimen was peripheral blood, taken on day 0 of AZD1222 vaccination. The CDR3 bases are TGTGCCAGCAGCTTCCTAGCGGGGACCCGCACAGATACGCAGTATTTT. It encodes CASSFLAGTRTDTQYF.